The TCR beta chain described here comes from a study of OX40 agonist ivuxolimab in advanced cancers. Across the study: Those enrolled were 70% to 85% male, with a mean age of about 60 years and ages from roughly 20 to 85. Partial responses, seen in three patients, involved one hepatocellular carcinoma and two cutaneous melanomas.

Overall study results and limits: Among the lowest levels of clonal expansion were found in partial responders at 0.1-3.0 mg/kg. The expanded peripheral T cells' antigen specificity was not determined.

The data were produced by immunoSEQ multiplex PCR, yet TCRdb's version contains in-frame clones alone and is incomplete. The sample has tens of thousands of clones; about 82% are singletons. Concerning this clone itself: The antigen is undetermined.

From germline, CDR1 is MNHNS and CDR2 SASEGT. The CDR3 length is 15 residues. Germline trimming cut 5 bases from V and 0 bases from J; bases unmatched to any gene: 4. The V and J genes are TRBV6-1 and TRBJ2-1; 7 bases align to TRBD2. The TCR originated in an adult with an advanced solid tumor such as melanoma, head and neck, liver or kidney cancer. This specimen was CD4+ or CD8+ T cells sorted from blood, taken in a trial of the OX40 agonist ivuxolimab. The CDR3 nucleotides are TGTGCCAGCAGTACCTTAGCGGGCTCCTACAATGAGCAGTTCTTC. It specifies CASSTLAGSYNEQFF.